Listed below are T cell receptor beta chains from one sample, sequenced in a study of shared clonotypes between healthy human individuals. Here immunoSEQ multiplex PCR was the method, and the copy in TCRdb shows in-frame clones only, minus some. This sample yields just over 2,000,000 clones, of which approximately 94% are seen a single time; around 1.1% belongs to the top ten. Material: naive CD8+ T cells sorted from blood. The receptors were sampled from a man between 18 and 29 years old in good health. Both conserved end residues are part of each CDR3. Each record gives: clone size, D gene, J gene, V gene, CDR3 DNA, CDR3 protein. A D gene is named only where the DNA matches it firmly. Part of the rows lack a size; the others show once, few, many or a class for expanded clones.

clone_size: once; d_call: TRBD2; j_call: TRBJ2-1; v_call: TRBV25-1; cdr3_nt: TGTGCCAGCATAGCGGGAGGGTGGGACAATGAGCAGTTCTTC; cdr3_aa: CASIAGGWDNEQFF
clone_size: NA; d_call: NA; j_call: TRBJ2-7; v_call: TRBV19; cdr3_nt: TGTGCCAGTAGCGCGGCCGCGCACGAGCAGTACTTC; cdr3_aa: CASSAAAHEQYF
clone_size: NA; d_call: TRBD1; j_call: TRBJ2-7; v_call: TRBV5-6; cdr3_nt: TGTGCCAGCAGCCCGGGACAGGCTCCCTACGAGCAGTACTTC; cdr3_aa: CASSPGQAPYEQYF
clone_size: NA; d_call: TRBD1; j_call: TRBJ1-6; v_call: TRBV5-8; cdr3_nt: TGTGCCAGCAGGTTTCCCCCGGGACAGACTTCACCCCTCCACTTT; cdr3_aa: CASRFPPGQTSPLHF
clone_size: NA; d_call: NA; j_call: TRBJ1-5; v_call: TRBV7-8; cdr3_nt: TGTGCCAGCAGCTTAGGTGGGTGGAATCAGCCCCAGCATTTT; cdr3_aa: CASSLGGWNQPQHF
clone_size: NA; d_call: NA; j_call: TRBJ2-3; v_call: TRBV6-5; cdr3_nt: TGTGCCAGCCGTACACCGGCTCGTGAGGATACGCAGTATTTT; cdr3_aa: CASRTPAREDTQYF
clone_size: NA; d_call: NA; j_call: TRBJ1-2; v_call: TRBV7-9; cdr3_nt: TGTGCCAGCAGCTTATCATCGCCGGGGGGACGGCATGGCTACACCTTC; cdr3_aa: CASSLSSPGGRHGYTF
clone_size: NA; d_call: TRBD1; j_call: TRBJ2-7; v_call: TRBV11-2; cdr3_nt: TGTGCCAGCAGCTCGGGACAGGCGAACTACGAGCAGTACTTC; cdr3_aa: CASSSGQANYEQYF
clone_size: once; d_call: TRBD1; j_call: TRBJ2-7; v_call: TRBV9; cdr3_nt: TGTGCCAGCAGCGTGAATGGACAGGGGGCCGCCTACGAGCAGTACTTC; cdr3_aa: CASSVNGQGAAYEQYF
clone_size: NA; d_call: TRBD2; j_call: TRBJ2-7; v_call: TRBV6-1; cdr3_nt: TGTGCCAGCAGTGAAGCAGGGAGGGCATTGACCTACGAGCAGTACTTC; cdr3_aa: CASSEAGRALTYEQYF
clone_size: NA; d_call: NA; j_call: TRBJ2-3; v_call: TRBV7-2; cdr3_nt: TGTGCCAGCAGCTCGTGGGGCACAGATACGCAGTATTTT; cdr3_aa: CASSSWGTDTQYF
clone_size: NA; d_call: NA; j_call: TRBJ2-7; v_call: TRBV5-8; cdr3_nt: TGTGCCAGCAGCTTGGACGGGGTCGAGCAGTACTTC; cdr3_aa: CASSLDGVEQYF
clone_size: NA; d_call: TRBD2; j_call: TRBJ2-7; v_call: TRBV7-9; cdr3_nt: TGTGCCAGTGCTAGCGGAGACTCCTACGAGCAGTACTTC; cdr3_aa: CASASGDSYEQYF
clone_size: few; d_call: TRBD2; j_call: TRBJ2-3; v_call: TRBV29-1; cdr3_nt: TGCAGCGGATCACTACTAGCGGGAGTTGAAGATACGCAGTATTTT; cdr3_aa: CSGSLLAGVEDTQYF
clone_size: once; d_call: NA; j_call: TRBJ1-1; v_call: TRBV20-1; cdr3_nt: TGCAGTGCTATTGATAACACTGAAGCTTTCTTT; cdr3_aa: CSAIDNTEAFF
clone_size: NA; d_call: TRBD2; j_call: TRBJ2-2; v_call: TRBV28; cdr3_nt: TGTGCCAGCAGTTGGGACTATAACACCGGGGAGCTGTTTTTT; cdr3_aa: CASSWDYNTGELFF
clone_size: NA; d_call: TRBD2; j_call: TRBJ2-3; v_call: TRBV9; cdr3_nt: TGTGCCAGCAGCGTAGGTCTAGCGGGGCCCACAGATACGCAGTATTTT; cdr3_aa: CASSVGLAGPTDTQYF
clone_size: NA; d_call: TRBD2; j_call: TRBJ2-5; v_call: TRBV2; cdr3_nt: TGTGCCAGCATTTCGACTAGCGACGAGACCCAGTACTTC; cdr3_aa: CASISTSDETQYF
clone_size: NA; d_call: TRBD1; j_call: TRBJ2-7; v_call: TRBV7-9; cdr3_nt: TGTGCCAGCAGCTTAGCAGGGGGCCTGCACTCCTACGAGCAGTACTTC; cdr3_aa: CASSLAGGLHSYEQYF
clone_size: NA; d_call: NA; j_call: TRBJ2-3; v_call: TRBV4-3; cdr3_nt: TGCGCCAGCAGCCATTCCCAGGAGAGGGGAGATACGCAGTATTTT; cdr3_aa: CASSHSQERGDTQYF
clone_size: once; d_call: TRBD2; j_call: TRBJ2-1; v_call: TRBV15; cdr3_nt: TGTGCCACCAGCAGAGGGGATTGGGCGGGAGACAATGAGCAGTTCTTC; cdr3_aa: CATSRGDWAGDNEQFF
clone_size: NA; d_call: NA; j_call: TRBJ1-5; v_call: TRBV5-1; cdr3_nt: TGCGCCAGCAGCTTGTCGGGTTATCAGCCCCAGCATTTT; cdr3_aa: CASSLSGYQPQHF
clone_size: NA; d_call: TRBD2; j_call: TRBJ2-1; v_call: TRBV5-4; cdr3_nt: TGTGCCAGCAGCTTACAGGGACTAGGAGACTACAATGAGCAGTTCTTC; cdr3_aa: CASSLQGLGDYNEQFF
clone_size: once; d_call: NA; j_call: TRBJ1-5; v_call: TRBV7-9; cdr3_nt: TGTGCCAGCAGCTTAAGGAAACGGTATTATAGCAATCAGCCCCAGCATTTT; cdr3_aa: CASSLRKRYYSNQPQHF
clone_size: NA; d_call: NA; j_call: TRBJ2-7; v_call: TRBV6-6; cdr3_nt: TGTGCCAGCAGTATTTTTAGCTCCTACGAGCAGTACTTC; cdr3_aa: CASSIFSSYEQYF
clone_size: NA; d_call: TRBD2; j_call: TRBJ2-5; v_call: TRBV2; cdr3_nt: TGTGCCAGCGCTAGCGGGGAGGAGACCCAGTACTTC; cdr3_aa: CASASGEETQYF
clone_size: few; d_call: TRBD1; j_call: TRBJ1-2; v_call: TRBV7-3; cdr3_nt: TGTGCCAGCAGCCCAGGCACGACAGGGGGCGCGGACGGCTACACCTTC; cdr3_aa: CASSPGTTGGADGYTF
clone_size: NA; d_call: NA; j_call: TRBJ2-7; v_call: TRBV6-5; cdr3_nt: TGTGCCGCGGGCCGGAGTACCTACGAGCAGTACTTC; cdr3_aa: CAAGRSTYEQYF
clone_size: NA; d_call: TRBD1; j_call: TRBJ2-7; v_call: TRBV5-5; cdr3_nt: TGTGCCAGCAGCTTTTTCGGACAGGCCTACGAGCAGTACTTC; cdr3_aa: CASSFFGQAYEQYF
clone_size: NA; d_call: TRBD1; j_call: TRBJ1-2; v_call: TRBV15; cdr3_nt: TGTGCCACCAGCAGAGTAGATGTGGACAGGGTGGCTGGCTACACCTTC; cdr3_aa: CATSRVDVDRVAGYTF
clone_size: NA; d_call: NA; j_call: TRBJ2-1; v_call: TRBV9; cdr3_nt: TGTGCCAGCAGCGCCCCCCCGTCCTACAATGAGCAGTTCTTC; cdr3_aa: CASSAPPSYNEQFF